This paragraph reports one T cell receptor (beta chain). V lost 2 bases and J 2 bases, leaving 10 bases between the germline ends. In germline, CDR1 is SGHAT, CDR2 FQNNGV. CDR3 length equals 14 residues. Molecules of cDNA were individually given unique molecular identifiers that were attached to them. Via MiXCR, TCRdb re-called the 5' RACE reads, giving one row per CDR3 protein. The sample contains 100,000 to 120,000 distinct CDR3 sequences, 9.5% to 13% of which appear only once. These data come from a study of early T cells in non-severe SARS-CoV-2 infection. Sample: whole blood. The chain is built from TRBV11-2 and TRBJ2-7; D gene unclear. This sequence originates from an adult who was a healthcare worker with PCR-confirmed SARS-CoV-2 infection or an uninfected control (not recorded which). The CDR3, as DNA: TGTGCCAGCAGCTTAAGCGCCAGCCCCTACGAGCAGTACTTC. Protein product: CASSLSASPYEQYF.